A single sample gave rise to the 32 T cell receptor beta chains below, sequenced in a study of cytotoxic CD8 clonotypes in ibrutinib-treated CLL. TCRdb keeps only in-frame clones here, not all; method: immunoSEQ multiplex PCR. Among some 25,000 clones listed, nearly 80% were seen once. The material sequenced was PBMCs, taken before ibrutinib treatment. These TCRs come from a human donor with chronic lymphocytic leukemia.

The rearrangement joins TRBV7-2 to TRBJ1-2; TRBD1 matches at 8 bases. This CDR3 is built from 13 residues. Germline-derived CDR1 and CDR2 are SGHTA and FQGNSA. V shed 1 base, J shed 6 bases, and the junction held 1 base outside the gene matches. Here the CDR3 reads CASSLGTGHGYTF. In nucleotides, the CDR3 is TGTGCCAGCAGCTTAGGGACAGGGCATGGCTACACCTTC.

The CDR3, as DNA: TGTGCCAGCACTCCGAGGACTAGCGGCAACTACAATGAGCAGTTCTTC. Translated, it gives CASTPRTSGNYNEQFF. The gene calls are TRBV2 and TRBJ2-1, with TRBD2 identical over 10 bases. The CDR3 contains 16 residues. Germline V lookup: CDR1 SNHLY, CDR2 FYNNEI. V dropped 7 bases and J dropped 3; count of bases not matched to a gene: 9.

This rearrangement joins TRBV30 to TRBJ1-1; the D is unclear. V dropped 2 bases and J dropped 11 bases, with 18 bases sitting between them. Germline CDR1 reads GTSNPN; CDR2 reads SVGIG (reference sequence). The CDR3 has 13 residues. CDR3 protein: CAWSYGRTLSAFF. DNA of the CDR3: TGTGCCTGGAGTTATGGGAGGACCTTGTCGGCTTTCTTT.

This chain joins TRBV9 and TRBJ2-2, with TRBD1 matching over 9 bases. The CDR3 covers 15 residues. Looked up from germline, CDR1 is SGDLS and CDR2 is YYNGEE. V gave up 2 bases and J gave up 7 bases; unmatched junction bases: 6. The CDR3 region has the DNA TGTGCCAGCAGCGTGACAGGGGGTGGAAACGGGGAGCTGTTTTTT. This encodes CASSVTGGGNGELFF.

This chain connects TRBV13 to TRBJ2-7; 11 bases fit TRBD2. Germline V gives CDR1 PRHDT, CDR2 FYEKMQ (reference sequence). Losses at the gene ends were 6 bases for V and 2 bases for J; bases not matched to a gene: 15. CDR3 size: 18 residues. The CDR3: CASSHTRRRLAGTYEQYF. The CDR3 DNA reads as TGTGCCAGCAGTCACACCAGGAGGCGACTAGCGGGAACCTACGAGCAGTACTTC.

This rearrangement joins TRBV15 to TRBJ2-3; 13 nucleotides match TRBD2. The germline V gene has CDR1 LNHNV and CDR2 YYDKDF (reference sequence). This CDR3 is 18 amino acids long. Germline trimming cut 5 bases from V and 7 bases from J; bases unmatched to any gene: 15. CDR3 sequence (DNA): TGTGCCACCAGCGACTCCGGGACTAGCGGGGCTAGCCGGCATACGCAGTATTTT. Its protein is CATSDSGTSGASRHTQYF.

Here the CDR3 reads CASRGAAKNIQYF. CDR3 DNA: TGTGCCAGCCGGGGGGCCGCCAAAAACATTCAGTACTTC. This chain connects TRBV28 to TRBJ2-4, with TRBD2 as a possible D gene (7 bases). Trimming removed 8 bases from V and 1 base from J, with 9 bases in between. CDR3 length: 13 residues. Looked up from germline, CDR1 is MDHEN and CDR2 is SYDVKM.

As DNA, the CDR3 is TGCGCCAGCAGCACTAGCGGCTCCTACAATGAGCAGTTCTTC. It encodes CASSTSGSYNEQFF. The chain has TRBV4-3 and TRBJ2-1; TRBD2 agrees at 8 bases. The V segment lost 5 bases and the J segment 0 bases; nucleotides outside the gene matches: 0. This CDR3 comprises 14 residues. CDR1 and CDR2 from the germline V gene are LGHNA and YSLEER.

The gene calls are TRBV7-9 and TRBJ2-5; TRBD2 matches 7 bases. The V gene end was trimmed by 4 bases and the J gene end by 5 bases; junction bases not matched to a gene: 7. The CDR3 extends over 14 amino acids. The germline gives CDR1 SEHNR, CDR2 FQNEAQ (reference sequence). In DNA, the CDR3 is TGTGCCAGCAGCTACGGCGGGAGCGGGGAGACCCAGTACTTC. Protein sequence: CASSYGGSGETQYF.

There are a few counts of this clone. The rearrangement uses TRBV7-2 and TRBJ2-3; D is possibly TRBD1 (6 bases). Germline CDR1 and CDR2: SGHTA and FQGNSA. This CDR3 has 14 residues. With 5 bases removed from V and 4 bases from J, the gap between germline ends came to 13 bases. CDR3 region: CASSPGTRADTQYF. The CDR3 DNA follows: TGTGCCAGCAGCCCCGGGACAAGAGCAGATACGCAGTATTTT. Using reference TRBV7-2 and TRBJ2-3 for the parts outside the CDR3, the full variable domain is GAGVSQSPSNKVTEKGKDVELRCDPISGHTALYWYRQSLGQGLEFLIYFQGNSAPDKSGLPSDRFSAERTGGSVSTLTIQRTQQEDSAVYLCASSPGTRADTQYFGPGTRLTVL.

This clone was counted a single time. The DNA of the CDR3 is TGTGCCAGCTCACCACCGGGGATGGGGGACACTGAAGCTTTCTTT. Its protein product is CASSPPGMGDTEAFF. This rearrangement joins TRBV18 to TRBJ1-1; a possible D gene is TRBD1 (5 bases). Between the trimmed V and J ends, which lost 0 bases and 3 bases, there was a span of 11 bases. This CDR3 has 15 residues. Germline-derived CDR1 and CDR2 are KGHSH and LQKENI.

The J gene is TRBJ2-3, the V gene TRBV7-9, with 14 bases identical to TRBD2. Germline assignment: CDR1 SEHNR and CDR2 FQNEAQ (reference sequence). V lost 4 bases and J lost 1; bases outside the gene matches: 10. The CDR3 length is 19 residues. The CDR3 coding sequence is TGTGCCAGCAGCTCCCCGGGACTAGCGGGAGTAGGGGGCACAGATACGCAGTATTTT. The encoded protein is CASSSPGLAGVGGTDTQYF. The full variable domain, its missing parts supplied by reference TRBV7-9 and TRBJ2-3, is DTGVSQNPRHKITKRGQNVTFRCDPISEHNRLYWYRQTLGQGPEFLTYFQNEAQLEKSRLLSDRFSAERPKGSFSTLEIQRTEQGDSAMYLCASSSPGLAGVGGTDTQYFGPGTRLTVL.

The genes are TRBV19 and TRBJ1-3; perhaps TRBD1 as D (5 bases). V was pared by 5 bases and J by 0 bases, with 11 bases between. Germline CDR1 reads LNHDA; CDR2 reads SQIVND (reference sequence). This CDR3 region has 15 residues. The CDR3 sequence is CASSWEGTSGNTIYF. The DNA of the CDR3 is TGTGCCAGTAGTTGGGAAGGGACCTCTGGAAACACCATATATTTT.

The rearrangement uses TRBV29-1 and TRBJ1-1; D uncertain. The V gene lost 8 bases and the J gene lost 1 base, with 17 bases spanning the gap. Germline V gives CDR1 SQVTM, CDR2 ANQGSEA. The CDR3 length is 14 residues. CDR3 DNA sequence: TGCAGCTCTCGACTCGGGCAGGAGAACACTGAAGCTTTCTTT. Residues: CSSRLGQENTEAFF. The full variable domain, in which reference TRBV29-1 and TRBJ1-1 provide the parts outside the CDR3, is SAVISQKPSRDICQRGTSLTIQCQVDSQVTMMFWYRQQPGQSLTLIATANQGSEATYESGFVIDKFPISRPNLTFSTLTVSNMSPEDSSIYLCSSRLGQENTEAFFGQGTRLTVV.

J is TRBJ2-3 and V is TRBV7-9, with a tentative D call TRBD1 (5 bases). The CDR3 is 16 amino acids. V lost 5 bases and J lost 4, with 19 bases in between. Germline-derived CDR1 and CDR2 are SEHNR and FQNEAQ (reference sequence). The chain's CDR3 is CASSRLGPQGPDTQYF. The DNA for the CDR3 is TGTGCCAGCAGCCGCCTGGGGCCCCAGGGCCCAGATACGCAGTATTTT.

V gene TRBV10-3 combines with J gene TRBJ2-5; D is perhaps TRBD2 (7 bases). Deletions cut 0 bases from V and 2 bases from J, with 13 bases between. Per germline, CDR1 ENHRY and CDR2 SYGVKD. The CDR3 has 16 residues. CDR3: CAISESGGGRQETQYF. CDR3 DNA sequence: TGTGCCATCAGTGAGTCAGGGGGAGGGCGGCAAGAGACCCAGTACTTC.

The V call is TRBV5-1, the J call TRBJ2-3, with 9 positions matching TRBD2. Losses at the gene ends were 0 bases for V and 5 bases for J; bases not matched to a gene: 13. CDR1 is SGHRS, CDR2 YFSETQ, per germline. The CDR3 spans 18 residues. For the CDR3, the DNA is TGCGCCAGCAGCTTGGGACATGGTGGCGGGAGGGCCGTAGATACGCAGTATTTT. Its protein product is CASSLGHGGGRAVDTQYF.

The gene calls are TRBV5-4 and TRBJ2-3; D call uncertain. The CDR3 is 15 residues long. Germline assignment: CDR1 SGHNT and CDR2 YYREEE (reference sequence). V was clipped by 0 bases and J by 5 bases, with 13 bases between them. This CDR3 reads CASSLELRVGDTQYF. Written as DNA, the CDR3 is TGTGCCAGCAGCTTGGAGTTACGGGTTGGAGATACGCAGTATTTT.

The chain is built from TRBV28 and TRBJ2-7, with 8 bases aligning to TRBD1. The CDR3 runs to 15 residues. With 4 bases clipped from V and 4 bases from J, the junction kept 9 bases outside the gene matches. Looked up from germline, CDR1 is MDHEN and CDR2 is SYDVKM. CDR3 nucleotides: TGTGCCAGCAGTTCTCCGGGACAGGATAAGTACGAGCAGTACTTC. It codes for CASSSPGQDKYEQYF.

This chain connects TRBV7-9 to TRBJ1-2; TRBD1 matches at 7 bases. Losses at the gene ends were 2 bases for V and 6 bases for J; bases not matched to a gene: 3. This CDR3 has 13 amino acids. The germline V gene has CDR1 SEHNR and CDR2 FQNEAQ (reference sequence). The CDR3 DNA follows: TGTGCCAGCAGCTTAAGAGGGGGCGATGGCTACACCTTC. Amino acid sequence: CASSLRGGDGYTF.

This rearrangement joins TRBV5-1 to TRBJ1-1, with D tentatively TRBD1 (5 bases). Germline V gene lookup returns CDR1 SGHRS and CDR2 YFSETQ. This CDR3 contains 12 residues. The ends were cut back, 4 bases at V and 7 bases at J, with 11 bases in the middle. Written as DNA, the CDR3 is TGCGCCAGCAGCCCTGGGGGAATTGAAGCTTTCTTT. It yields the protein CASSPGGIEAFF.

The chain carries TRBV5-1 and TRBJ2-3, with 7 bases lining up with TRBD2. J gave up 0 bases and V 0 bases, and 10 bases lay outside the gene matches. Germline CDR1 and CDR2: SGHRS and YFSETQ. This CDR3 spans 18 amino acids. The CDR3 spells CASSLGRESWISTDTQYF. CDR3 coding DNA: TGCGCCAGCAGCTTGGGGCGGGAGTCGTGGATTAGCACAGATACGCAGTATTTT. The variable domain in full, completed from reference TRBV5-1 and TRBJ2-3, reads KAGVTQTPRYLIKTRGQQVTLSCSPISGHRSVSWYQQTPGQGLQFLFEYFSETQRNKGNFPGRFSGRQFSNSRSEMNVSTLELGDSALYLCASSLGRESWISTDTQYFGPGTRLTVL.

The chain carries TRBV5-1 and TRBJ2-3; 9 bases are a match to TRBD2. The CDR3 sequence is 14 residues long. V gave up 1 base and J gave up 6 bases; unmatched junction bases: 3. CDR1 and CDR2 (germline): SGHRS, YFSETQ. The CDR3 sequence: CASSLSAGGDTQYF. The CDR3 DNA reads TGCGCCAGCAGCTTGTCCGCGGGAGGGGATACGCAGTATTTT. Supplemented by reference TRBV5-1 and TRBJ2-3, the full variable domain reads KAGVTQTPRYLIKTRGQQVTLSCSPISGHRSVSWYQQTPGQGLQFLFEYFSETQRNKGNFPGRFSGRQFSNSRSEMNVSTLELGDSALYLCASSLSAGGDTQYFGPGTRLTVL.

The chain has TRBV5-5 and TRBJ2-5, with D uncertain. Trimming shortened V by 2 bases and J by 6 bases, and 14 bases separated the two germline ends. CDR1 is SGHKS, CDR2 YYEKEE, per germline (reference sequence). The CDR3 totals 14 residues. The CDR3 DNA is TGTGCCAGCAGCTTCGGTGTCAGGATGCAGACCCAGTACTTC. Its translation is CASSFGVRMQTQYF.

V gene TRBV28 combines with J gene TRBJ1-3, with TRBD1 identical over 9 bases. CDR3 length equals 16 residues. Germline trimming cut 5 bases from V and 3 bases from J; bases unmatched to any gene: 8. Per the germline V gene, CDR1 is MDHEN and CDR2 is SYDVKM. The chain's CDR3 is CASSVRQGVFGNTIYF. For the CDR3, the DNA is TGTGCCAGCAGTGTTAGACAGGGGGTCTTTGGAAACACCATATATTTT.

The chain links TRBV12-5 to TRBJ1-2; no reliable D call. The CDR3 is 14 amino acids. Per the germline V gene, CDR1 is LGHNT and CDR2 is FRNRAP. Trimming pared 1 base from V and 0 bases from J, leaving 6 bases between. The CDR3 is CASGLGASNYGYTF. The CDR3 nucleotides read TGTGCTAGTGGTTTGGGGGCATCTAACTATGGCTACACCTTC.

The chain couples TRBV19 to TRBJ1-2, with a possible D match to TRBD1 (6 bases). The length of the CDR3 is 14 residues. V was trimmed by 3 bases and J by 5 bases, leaving 13 bases between them. Per the germline V gene, CDR1 is LNHDA and CDR2 is SQIVND (reference sequence). CDR3 sequence (DNA): TGTGCCAGTAGTATGCGGGGGCCTGGATATGGCTACACCTTC. It specifies CASSMRGPGYGYTF.

This chain joins TRBV28 and TRBJ2-5, with 13 positions matching TRBD2. Trimming at V came to 8 bases and at J to 4 bases, leaving 4 bases not matched to a gene. Germline loops: CDR1 MDHEN, CDR2 SYDVKM. This CDR3 contains 14 residues. DNA of the CDR3: TGTGCCAGCTCCGGACTAGCGGGAGCAGAGACCCAGTACTTC. Residues: CASSGLAGAETQYF.

The sample holds one count of this clone. The chain couples TRBV14 to TRBJ2-7, with D unclear. Germline CDR1 is SGHDN and CDR2 is FVKESK. CDR3 length: 15 residues. Deletions cut 0 bases from V and 2 bases from J, with 11 bases between. CDR3 in amino acids: CASSQDIGFAYEQYF. CDR3 nucleotides: TGTGCCAGCAGCCAAGATATAGGGTTCGCCTACGAGCAGTACTTC.

The chain recombines TRBV7-2 with TRBJ1-5; 9 nucleotides align to TRBD1. This CDR3 has 14 amino acids. After removal of 5 bases from V and 6 bases from J, the junction contained 5 bases not matched to a gene. Germline CDR1 reads SGHTA; CDR2 reads FQGNSA. This CDR3 reads CASSVGQGSQPQHF. The CDR3 bases are TGTGCCAGCAGCGTGGGACAGGGAAGTCAGCCCCAGCATTTT.

This sequence joins TRBV1 and TRBJ2-1; TRBD2 reflects the table's D call only, with no check against the DNA. TRBV1 is classified as a pseudogene. The CDR3 loop spans 16 amino acids. This CDR3 reads CTSSQLAEPGGNEQFF. The CDR3 DNA sequence: TGCACCAGCAGCCAACTAGCGGAACCCGGGGGGAATGAGCAGTTCTTC.

This clone showed up just once. The chain uses TRBV30 and TRBJ1-2; 12 bases line up with TRBD1. Germline V CDR1 and CDR2: GTSNPN, SVGIG (reference sequence). This CDR3 spans 13 amino acids. V lost 7 bases to trimming and J lost 4 bases; unmatched junction nucleotides: 4. This CDR3 is CAFGDRGPYGYTF. DNA of the CDR3: TGTGCCTTTGGGGACAGGGGGCCCTATGGCTACACCTTC.